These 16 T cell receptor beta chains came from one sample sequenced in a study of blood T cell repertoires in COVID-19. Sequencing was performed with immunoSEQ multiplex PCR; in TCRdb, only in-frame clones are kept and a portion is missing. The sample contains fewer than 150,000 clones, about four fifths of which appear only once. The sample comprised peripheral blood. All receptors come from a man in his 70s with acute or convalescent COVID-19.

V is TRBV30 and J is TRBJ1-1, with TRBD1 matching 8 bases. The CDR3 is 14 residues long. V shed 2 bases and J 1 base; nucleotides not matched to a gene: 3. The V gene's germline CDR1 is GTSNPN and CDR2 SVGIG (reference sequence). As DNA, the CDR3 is TGTGCCTGGAGTCCAGGGGGCTCGAACACTGAAGCTTTCTTT. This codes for CAWSPGGSNTEAFF.

The CDR3 sequence: CASSLVSADTQYF. CDR3 bases: TGCGCCAGCAGCTTGGTGTCCGCAGATACGCAGTATTTT. The genes are TRBV5-1 and TRBJ2-3, with no clear D. Germline lookup yields CDR1 SGHRS and CDR2 YFSETQ. This CDR3 is 13 amino acids long. V shed 0 bases and J shed 4 bases, with 6 bases lying between them.

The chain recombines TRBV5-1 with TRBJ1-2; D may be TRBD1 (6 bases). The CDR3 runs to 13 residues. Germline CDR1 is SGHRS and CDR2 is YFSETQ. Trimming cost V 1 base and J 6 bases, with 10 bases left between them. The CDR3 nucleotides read TGCGCCAGCAGCTTGCAGACAGGCCATGGCTACACCTTC. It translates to CASSLQTGHGYTF.

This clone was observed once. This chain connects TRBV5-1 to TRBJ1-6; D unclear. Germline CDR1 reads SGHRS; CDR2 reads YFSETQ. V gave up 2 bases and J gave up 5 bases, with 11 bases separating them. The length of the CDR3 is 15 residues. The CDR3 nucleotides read TGCGCCAGCAGCTTTCGCACAGACAATAATTCACCCCTCCACTTT. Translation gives CASSFRTDNNSPLHF.

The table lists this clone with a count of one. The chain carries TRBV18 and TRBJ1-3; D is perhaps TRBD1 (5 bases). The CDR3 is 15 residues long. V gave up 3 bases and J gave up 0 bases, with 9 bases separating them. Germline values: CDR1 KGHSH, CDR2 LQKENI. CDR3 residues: CASSPTGLSGNTIYF. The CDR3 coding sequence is TGTGCCAGCTCACCCACAGGCCTCTCTGGAAACACCATATATTTT.

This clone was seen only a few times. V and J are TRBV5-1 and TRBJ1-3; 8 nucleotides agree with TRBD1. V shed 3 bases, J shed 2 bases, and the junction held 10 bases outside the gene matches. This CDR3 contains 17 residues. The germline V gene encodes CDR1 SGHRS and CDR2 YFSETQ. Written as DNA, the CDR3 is TGCGCCAGCAGCTCCGGACAGGGAAGGGGACCTGGAAACACCATATATTTT. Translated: CASSSGQGRGPGNTIYF.

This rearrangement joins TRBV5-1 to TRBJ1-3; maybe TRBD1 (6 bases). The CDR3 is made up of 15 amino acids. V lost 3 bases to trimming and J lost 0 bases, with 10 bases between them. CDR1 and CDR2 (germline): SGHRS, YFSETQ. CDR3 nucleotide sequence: TGCGCCAGCAGCTCACAGGGCTTCTCTGGAAACACCATATATTTT. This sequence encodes CASSSQGFSGNTIYF.

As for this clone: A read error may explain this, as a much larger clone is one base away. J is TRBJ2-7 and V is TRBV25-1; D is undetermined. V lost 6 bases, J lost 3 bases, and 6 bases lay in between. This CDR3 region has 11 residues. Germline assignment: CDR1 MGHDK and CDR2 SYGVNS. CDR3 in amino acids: CASSFSYEQYF. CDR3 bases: TGTGCCAGCAGCTTTAGCTACGAGCAGTACTTC.

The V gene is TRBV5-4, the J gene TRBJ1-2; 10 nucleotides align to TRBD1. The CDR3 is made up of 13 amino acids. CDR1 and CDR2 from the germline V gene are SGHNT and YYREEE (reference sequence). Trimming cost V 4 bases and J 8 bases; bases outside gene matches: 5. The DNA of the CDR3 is TGTGCCAGCAGCGGGGGACAGGGGATCGGCTACACCTTC. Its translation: CASSGGQGIGYTF.

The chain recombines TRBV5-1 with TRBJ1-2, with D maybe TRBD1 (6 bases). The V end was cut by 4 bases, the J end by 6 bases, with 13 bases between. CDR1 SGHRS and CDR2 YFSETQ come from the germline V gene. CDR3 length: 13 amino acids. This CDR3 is CASSPTTGDGYTF. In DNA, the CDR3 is TGCGCCAGCAGCCCGACGACAGGCGATGGCTACACCTTC. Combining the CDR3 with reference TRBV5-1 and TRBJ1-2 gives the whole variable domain KAGVTQTPRYLIKTRGQQVTLSCSPISGHRSVSWYQQTPGQGLQFLFEYFSETQRNKGNFPGRFSGRQFSNSRSEMNVSTLELGDSALYLCASSPTTGDGYTFGSGTRLTVV.

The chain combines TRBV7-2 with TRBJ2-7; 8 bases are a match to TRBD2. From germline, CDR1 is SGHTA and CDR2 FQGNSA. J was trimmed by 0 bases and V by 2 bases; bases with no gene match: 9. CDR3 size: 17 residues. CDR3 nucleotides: TGTGCCAGCAGCTTACCACCCCAGCGGGGGAGCTCCTACGAGCAGTACTTC. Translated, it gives CASSLPPQRGSSYEQYF.

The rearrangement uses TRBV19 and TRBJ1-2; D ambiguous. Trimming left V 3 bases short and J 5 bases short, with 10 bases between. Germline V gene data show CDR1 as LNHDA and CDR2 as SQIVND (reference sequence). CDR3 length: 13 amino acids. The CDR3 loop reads CASSITLRYGYTF. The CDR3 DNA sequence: TGTGCCAGTAGTATTACTCTACGATATGGCTACACCTTC.

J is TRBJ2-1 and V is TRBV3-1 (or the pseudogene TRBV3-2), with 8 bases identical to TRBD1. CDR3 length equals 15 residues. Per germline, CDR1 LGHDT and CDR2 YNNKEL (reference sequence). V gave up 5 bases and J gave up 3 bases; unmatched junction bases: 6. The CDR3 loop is CASSETGADYNEQFF. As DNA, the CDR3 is TGTGCCAGCAGCGAGACAGGGGCTGACTACAATGAGCAGTTCTTC.

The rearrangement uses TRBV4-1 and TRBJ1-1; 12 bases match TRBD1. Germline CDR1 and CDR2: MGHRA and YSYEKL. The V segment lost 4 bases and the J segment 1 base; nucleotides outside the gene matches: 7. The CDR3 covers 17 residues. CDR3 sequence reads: CASSREGTGGANTEAFF. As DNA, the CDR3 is TGCGCCAGCAGCCGGGAAGGGACAGGGGGCGCGAACACTGAAGCTTTCTTT.

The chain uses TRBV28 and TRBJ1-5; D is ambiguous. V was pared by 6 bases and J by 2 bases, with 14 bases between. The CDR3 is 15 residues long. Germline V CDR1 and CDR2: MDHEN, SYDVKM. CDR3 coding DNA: TGTGCCAGCAGCACCCCCGCACTCCGCAATCAGCCCCAGCATTTT. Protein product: CASSTPALRNQPQHF.

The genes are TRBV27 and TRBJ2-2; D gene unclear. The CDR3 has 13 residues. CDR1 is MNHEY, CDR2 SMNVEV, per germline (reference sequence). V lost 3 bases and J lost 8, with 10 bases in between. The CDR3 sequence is CASSFRRVGELFF. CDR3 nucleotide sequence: TGTGCCAGCAGTTTCAGGCGTGTGGGGGAGCTGTTTTTT.